This T cell receptor (beta chain) was captured by sequencing in a study of blood T cell repertoires in COVID-19. Original processing methods: Using reference gene primer amplification, nucleated cell counts were estimated. Some clones are missing from TCRdb's copy, which holds only in-frame ones; the method was immunoSEQ multiplex PCR. For V, J and clone size, that table is used; D and trimming come from the DNA. This table has about 150,000 clones, more than 70% appearing once. This CDR3 has 15 amino acids. CDR1 is SGHTA, CDR2 FQGNSA, per germline. V was clipped by 3 bases and J by 7 bases, with 13 bases between them.

This TCR came from a human donor in a cohort sampled during active COVID-19. The chain is built from TRBV7-2 and TRBJ1-6; no reliable D call. The sequenced sample consisted of peripheral blood. CDR3 in amino acids: CASSFLGQRNSPLHF. The CDR3 DNA is TGTGCCAGCAGCTTCCTTGGGCAGAGAAATTCACCCCTCCACTTT.